Listed here are 5 T cell receptor beta chains from one sample, sequenced in a study of shared clonotypes between healthy human individuals. Produced via immunoSEQ multiplex PCR; TCRdb's table is partial and in-frame only. In the table there are 450,000 to 500,000 clones, roughly 80% of which are singletons. Material: PBMCs. These receptor sequences come from a woman aged 40 to 49 in good health. Some clones in this sample may be carry-over from other donors' samples.

The chain carries TRBV10-2 and TRBJ2-7; 8 positions match TRBD2. Germline V gene sequence: CDR1 WSHSY, CDR2 SAAADI. V was clipped by 6 bases and J by 4 bases; unmatched bases: 5. The CDR3 runs 13 residues. The CDR3 bases are TGCGCCAGCAGGGTGACTAGCGCTTACGAGCAGTACTTC. Its translation: CASRVTSAYEQYF.

The chain uses TRBV7-2 and TRBJ2-7; TRBD1 matches at 8 bases. V was clipped by 5 bases and J by 7 bases; unmatched bases: 7. Germline V lookup: CDR1 SGHTA, CDR2 FQGNSA. The CDR3 spans 13 residues. The DNA of the CDR3 is TGTGCCAGCAGCACGCGGACAGGGCGAGAGCAGTACTTC. This sequence encodes CASSTRTGREQYF.

The V and J genes are TRBV5-1 and TRBJ1-2, with TRBD1 identical over 7 bases. The CDR3 consists of 13 residues. J lost 7 bases, V lost 0 bases, and 3 bases had no gene match. Germline V lookup: CDR1 SGHRS, CDR2 YFSETQ. CDR3 DNA sequence: TGCGCCAGCAGCTTGGAGGGGGCTACTGGCTACACCTTC. This sequence encodes CASSLEGATGYTF. Full variable domain (missing parts from reference TRBV5-1 and TRBJ1-2): KAGVTQTPRYLIKTRGQQVTLSCSPISGHRSVSWYQQTPGQGLQFLFEYFSETQRNKGNFPGRFSGRQFSNSRSEMNVSTLELGDSALYLCASSLEGATGYTFGSGTRLTVV.

This rearrangement joins TRBV9 to TRBJ1-4, with D unresolved. Looked up from germline, CDR1 is SGDLS and CDR2 is YYNGEE. The CDR3 totals 15 residues. V was pared by 0 bases and J by 3 bases, with 9 bases between. The CDR3 DNA is TGTGCCAGCAGCGTAGCTGGAAATGCTAATGAAAAACTGTTTTTT. Translated: CASSVAGNANEKLFF.

The chain carries TRBV25-1 and TRBJ2-3, with D possibly matching TRBD1 (6 bases). Trimming removed 5 bases at V and 1 base at J, with 13 bases between. Germline-derived CDR1 and CDR2 are MGHDK and SYGVNS. The length of the CDR3 is 15 residues. CDR3 amino acids: CASSPRTAGTDTQYF. The CDR3 DNA sequence: TGTGCCAGCAGTCCTAGGACAGCCGGCACAGATACGCAGTATTTT. Supplemented by reference TRBV25-1 and TRBJ2-3, the full variable domain reads EADIYQTPRYLVIGTGKKITLECSQTMGHDKMYWYQQDPGMELHLIHYSYGVNSTEKGDLSSESTVSRIRTEHFPLTLESARPSHTSQYLCASSPRTAGTDTQYFGPGTRLTVL.